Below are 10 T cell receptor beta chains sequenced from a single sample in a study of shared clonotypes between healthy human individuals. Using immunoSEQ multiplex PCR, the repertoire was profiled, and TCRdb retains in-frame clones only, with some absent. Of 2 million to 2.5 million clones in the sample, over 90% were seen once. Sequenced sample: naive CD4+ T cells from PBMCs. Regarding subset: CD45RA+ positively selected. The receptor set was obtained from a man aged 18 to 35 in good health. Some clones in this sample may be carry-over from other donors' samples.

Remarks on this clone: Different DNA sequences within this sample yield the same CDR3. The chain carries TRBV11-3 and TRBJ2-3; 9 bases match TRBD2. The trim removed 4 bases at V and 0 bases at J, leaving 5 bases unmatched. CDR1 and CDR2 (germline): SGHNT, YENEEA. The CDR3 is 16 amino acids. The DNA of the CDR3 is TGTGCCAGCAGCTCGGGACTAGCAGCTAGCACAGATACGCAGTATTTT. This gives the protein CASSSGLAASTDTQYF.

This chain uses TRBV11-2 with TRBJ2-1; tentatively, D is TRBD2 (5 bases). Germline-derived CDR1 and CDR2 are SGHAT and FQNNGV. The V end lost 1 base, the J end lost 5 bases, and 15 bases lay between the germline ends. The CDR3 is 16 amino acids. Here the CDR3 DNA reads TGTGCCAGCAGCTTAGGTGCTAGCCCCCCTGACAATGAGCAGTTCTTC. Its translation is CASSLGASPPDNEQFF.

This CDR3 reads CASSVGGPYGYTF. CDR3 sequence (DNA): TGTGCCAGCAGTGTCGGGGGCCCCTATGGCTACACCTTC. The V and J genes are TRBV2 and TRBJ1-2; maybe TRBD1 (6 bases). Germline CDR1 and CDR2: SNHLY and FYNNEI. The length of the CDR3 is 13 residues. V was clipped by 4 bases and J by 4 bases, with 10 bases between them.

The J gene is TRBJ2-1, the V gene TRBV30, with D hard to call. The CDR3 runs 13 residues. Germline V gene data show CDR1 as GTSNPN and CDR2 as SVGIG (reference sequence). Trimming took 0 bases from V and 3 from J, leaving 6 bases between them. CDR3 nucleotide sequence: TGTGCCTGGAGTGTACTTTTCTACAATGAGCAGTTCTTC. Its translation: CAWSVLFYNEQFF.

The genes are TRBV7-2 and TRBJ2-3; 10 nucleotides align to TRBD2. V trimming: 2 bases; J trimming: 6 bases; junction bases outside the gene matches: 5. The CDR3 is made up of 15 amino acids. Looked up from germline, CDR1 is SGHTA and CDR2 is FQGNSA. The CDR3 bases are TGTGCCAGCAGCTTAAACCTAGCGGGAGTCGATACGCAGTATTTT. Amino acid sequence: CASSLNLAGVDTQYF. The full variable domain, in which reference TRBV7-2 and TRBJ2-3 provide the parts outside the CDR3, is GAGVSQSPSNKVTEKGKDVELRCDPISGHTALYWYRQSLGQGLEFLIYFQGNSAPDKSGLPSDRFSAERTGGSVSTLTIQRTQQEDSAVYLCASSLNLAGVDTQYFGPGTRLTVL.

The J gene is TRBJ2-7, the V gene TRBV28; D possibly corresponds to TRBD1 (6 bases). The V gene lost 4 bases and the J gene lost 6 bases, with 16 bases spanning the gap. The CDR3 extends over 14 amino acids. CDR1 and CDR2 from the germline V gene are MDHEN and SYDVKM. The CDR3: CASSSIGRGFEQYF. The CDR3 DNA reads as TGTGCCAGCAGTTCTATCGGTAGGGGGTTCGAGCAGTACTTC. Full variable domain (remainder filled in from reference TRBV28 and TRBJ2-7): DVKVTQSSRYLVKRTGEKVFLECVQDMDHENMFWYRQDPGLGLRLIYFSYDVKMKEKGDIPEGYSVSREKKERFSLILESASTNQTSMYLCASSSIGRGFEQYFGPGTRLTVT.

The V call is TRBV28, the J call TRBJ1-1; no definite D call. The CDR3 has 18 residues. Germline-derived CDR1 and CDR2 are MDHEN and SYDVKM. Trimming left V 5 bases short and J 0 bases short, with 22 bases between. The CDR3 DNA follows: TGTGCCAGCAGTCCTGGGGTTCGGATCAATCGGGTGAACACTGAAGCTTTCTTT. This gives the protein CASSPGVRINRVNTEAFF.

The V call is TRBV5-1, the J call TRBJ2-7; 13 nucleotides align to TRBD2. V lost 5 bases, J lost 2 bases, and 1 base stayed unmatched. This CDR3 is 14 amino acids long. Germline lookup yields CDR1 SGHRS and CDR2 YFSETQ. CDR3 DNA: TGCGCCAGCAGGGGGACTAGCGGGGCCTACGAGCAGTACTTC. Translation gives CASRGTSGAYEQYF.

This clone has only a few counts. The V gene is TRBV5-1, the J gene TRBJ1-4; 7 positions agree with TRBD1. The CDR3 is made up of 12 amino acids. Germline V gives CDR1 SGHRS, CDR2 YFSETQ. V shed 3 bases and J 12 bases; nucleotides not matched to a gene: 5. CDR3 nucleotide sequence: TGCGCCAGCAGCTCCCAGGGGGAGGAACTGTTTTTT. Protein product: CASSSQGEELFF. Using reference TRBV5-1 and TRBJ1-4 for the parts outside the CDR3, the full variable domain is KAGVTQTPRYLIKTRGQQVTLSCSPISGHRSVSWYQQTPGQGLQFLFEYFSETQRNKGNFPGRFSGRQFSNSRSEMNVSTLELGDSALYLCASSSQGEELFFGSGTQLSVL.

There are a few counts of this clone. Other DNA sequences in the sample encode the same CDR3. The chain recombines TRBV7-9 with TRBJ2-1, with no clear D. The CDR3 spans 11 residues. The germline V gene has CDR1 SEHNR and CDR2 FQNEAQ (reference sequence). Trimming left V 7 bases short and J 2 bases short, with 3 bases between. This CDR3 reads CASTPYNEQFF. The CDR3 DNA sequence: TGTGCCAGCACTCCCTACAATGAGCAGTTCTTC. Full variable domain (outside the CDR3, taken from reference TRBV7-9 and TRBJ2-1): DTGVSQNPRHKITKRGQNVTFRCDPISEHNRLYWYRQTLGQGPEFLTYFQNEAQLEKSRLLSDRFSAERPKGSFSTLEIQRTEQGDSAMYLCASTPYNEQFFGPGTRLTVL.